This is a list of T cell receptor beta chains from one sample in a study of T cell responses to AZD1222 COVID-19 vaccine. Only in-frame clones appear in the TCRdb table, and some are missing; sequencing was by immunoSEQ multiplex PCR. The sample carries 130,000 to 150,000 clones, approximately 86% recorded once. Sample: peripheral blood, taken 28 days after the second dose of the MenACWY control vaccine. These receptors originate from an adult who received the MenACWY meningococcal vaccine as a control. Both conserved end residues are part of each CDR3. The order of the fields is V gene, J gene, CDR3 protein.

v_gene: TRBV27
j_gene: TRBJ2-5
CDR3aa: CASSVRTGGETQYF

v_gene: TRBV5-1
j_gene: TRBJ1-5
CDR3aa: CASSLFGGSNQPQHF

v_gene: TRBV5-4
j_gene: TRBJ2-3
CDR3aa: CASSLQGADTQYF

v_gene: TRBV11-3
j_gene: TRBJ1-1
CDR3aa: CASSFRLGNTEAFF

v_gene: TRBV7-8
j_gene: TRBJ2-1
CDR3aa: CASSLAGASGTLYNEQFF

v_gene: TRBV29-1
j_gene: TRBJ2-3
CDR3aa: CSVSFTDTQYF

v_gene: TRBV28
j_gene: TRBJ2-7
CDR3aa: CASSLLLWAYEQYF

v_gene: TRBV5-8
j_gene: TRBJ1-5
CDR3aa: CASSPDRGGRQPQHF

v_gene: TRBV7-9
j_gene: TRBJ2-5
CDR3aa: CASSSWTRETQYF

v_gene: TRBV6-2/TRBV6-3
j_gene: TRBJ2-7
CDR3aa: CASSYVLDAQLYF

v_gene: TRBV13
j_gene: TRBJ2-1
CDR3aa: CASSFSGGGYNEQFF

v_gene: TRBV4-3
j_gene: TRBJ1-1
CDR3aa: CASSQEAEAFF

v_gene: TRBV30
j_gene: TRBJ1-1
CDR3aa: CAWSAGTPHRAFF

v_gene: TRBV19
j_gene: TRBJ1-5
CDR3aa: CASSIGTISNQPQHF

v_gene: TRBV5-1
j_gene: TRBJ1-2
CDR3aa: CASSLSDGSSTF

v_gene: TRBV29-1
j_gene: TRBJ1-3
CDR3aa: CSVLRRTGLSGNTIYF

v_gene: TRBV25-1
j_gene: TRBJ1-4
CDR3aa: CASSEAGKEKLFF

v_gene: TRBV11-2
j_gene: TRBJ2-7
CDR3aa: CASSLEAYLEQYF

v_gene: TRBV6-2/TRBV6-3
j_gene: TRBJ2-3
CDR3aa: CASSYGDTQYF

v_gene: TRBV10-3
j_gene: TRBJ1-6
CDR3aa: CAISEIGSSPLHF

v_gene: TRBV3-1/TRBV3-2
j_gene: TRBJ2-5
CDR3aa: CASSGGTRREETQYF

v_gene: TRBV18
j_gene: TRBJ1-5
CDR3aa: CASSPGQGASNQPQHF

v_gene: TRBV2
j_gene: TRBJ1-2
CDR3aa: CASKETGANYGYTF

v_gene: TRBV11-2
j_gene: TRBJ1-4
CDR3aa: CASSLGPGVNEKLFF

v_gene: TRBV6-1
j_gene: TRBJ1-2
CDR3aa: CASSEGLSYGYTF